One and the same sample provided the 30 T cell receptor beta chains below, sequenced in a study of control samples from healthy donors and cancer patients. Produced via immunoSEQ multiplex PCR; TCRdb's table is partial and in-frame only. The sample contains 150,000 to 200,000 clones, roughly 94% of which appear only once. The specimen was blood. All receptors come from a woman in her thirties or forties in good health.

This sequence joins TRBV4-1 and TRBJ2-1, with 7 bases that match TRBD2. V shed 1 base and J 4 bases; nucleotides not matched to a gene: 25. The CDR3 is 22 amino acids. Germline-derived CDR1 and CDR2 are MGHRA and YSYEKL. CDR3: CASSQGLQGLFLSGEIYNEQFF. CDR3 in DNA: TGCGCCAGCAGCCAAGGGCTTCAGGGTTTGTTTCTAAGCGGGGAAATTTACAATGAGCAGTTCTTC.

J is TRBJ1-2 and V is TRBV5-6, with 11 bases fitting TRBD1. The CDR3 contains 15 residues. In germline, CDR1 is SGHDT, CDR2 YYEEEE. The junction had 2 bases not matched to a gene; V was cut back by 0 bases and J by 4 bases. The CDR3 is CASSLGTGGVYGYTF. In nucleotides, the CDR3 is TGTGCCAGCAGCTTGGGGACAGGGGGCGTCTATGGCTACACCTTC. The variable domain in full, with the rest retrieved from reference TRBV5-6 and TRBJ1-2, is DAGVTQSPTHLIKTRGQQVTLRCSPKSGHDTVSWYQQALGQGPQFIFQYYEEEERQRGNFPDRFSGHQFPNYSSELNVNALLLGDSALYLCASSLGTGGVYGYTFGSGTRLTVV.

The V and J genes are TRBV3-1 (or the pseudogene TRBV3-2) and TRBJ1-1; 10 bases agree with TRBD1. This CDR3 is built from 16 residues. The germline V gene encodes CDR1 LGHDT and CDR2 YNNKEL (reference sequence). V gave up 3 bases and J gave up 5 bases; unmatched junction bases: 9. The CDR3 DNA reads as TGTGCCAGCAGCCAGGCCCCGGGACAGGGGCGAACTGAAGCTTTCTTT. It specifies CASSQAPGQGRTEAFF.

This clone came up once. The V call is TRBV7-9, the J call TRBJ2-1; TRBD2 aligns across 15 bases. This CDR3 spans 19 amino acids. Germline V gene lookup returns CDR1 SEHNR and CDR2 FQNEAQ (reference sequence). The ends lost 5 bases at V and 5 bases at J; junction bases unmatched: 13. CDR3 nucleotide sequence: TGTGCCAGCAGCCTTGGACAGCGGACTAGCGGGGGGGCGGACAATGAGCAGTTCTTC. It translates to CASSLGQRTSGGADNEQFF. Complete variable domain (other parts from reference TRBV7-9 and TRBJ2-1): DTGVSQNPRHKITKRGQNVTFRCDPISEHNRLYWYRQTLGQGPEFLTYFQNEAQLEKSRLLSDRFSAERPKGSFSTLEIQRTEQGDSAMYLCASSLGQRTSGGADNEQFFGPGTRLTVL.

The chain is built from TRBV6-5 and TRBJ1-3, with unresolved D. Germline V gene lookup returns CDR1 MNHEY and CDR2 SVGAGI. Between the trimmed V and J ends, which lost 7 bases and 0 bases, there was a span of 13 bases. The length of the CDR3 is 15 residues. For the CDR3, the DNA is TGTGCCAGCATTGCACTAGCAGGCTCTGGAAACACCATATATTTT. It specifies CASIALAGSGNTIYF.

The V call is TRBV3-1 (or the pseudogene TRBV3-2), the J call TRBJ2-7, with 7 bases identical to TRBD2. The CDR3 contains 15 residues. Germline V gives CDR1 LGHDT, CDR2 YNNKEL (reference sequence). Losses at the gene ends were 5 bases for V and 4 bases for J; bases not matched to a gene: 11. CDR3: CASSSVGGSFYEQYF. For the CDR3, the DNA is TGTGCCAGCAGCTCTGTTGGCGGGAGTTTTTACGAGCAGTACTTC.

The CDR3 loop is CASSPEGSVAYNEQFF. CDR3 bases: TGTGCCAGCAGCCCGGAGGGTAGCGTGGCCTACAATGAGCAGTTCTTC. The rearrangement uses TRBV9 and TRBJ2-1; D possibly corresponds to TRBD2 (6 bases). V was shortened by 4 bases and J by 2 bases, with 16 bases between the two germline ends. This CDR3 spans 16 amino acids. CDR1 is SGDLS and CDR2 is YYNGEE in the germline V gene.

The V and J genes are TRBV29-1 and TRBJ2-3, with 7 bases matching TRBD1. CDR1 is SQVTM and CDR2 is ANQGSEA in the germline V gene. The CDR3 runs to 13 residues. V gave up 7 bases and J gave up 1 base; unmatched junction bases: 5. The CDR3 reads CSGGTAGTDTQYF. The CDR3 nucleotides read TGCAGCGGTGGGACAGCCGGCACAGATACGCAGTATTTT.

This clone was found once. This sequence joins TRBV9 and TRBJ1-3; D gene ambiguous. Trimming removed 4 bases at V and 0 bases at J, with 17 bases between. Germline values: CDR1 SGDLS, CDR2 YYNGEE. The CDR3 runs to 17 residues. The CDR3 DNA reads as TGTGCCAGCAGCTCCGCCGATTTCCGATTCTCTGGAAACACCATATATTTT. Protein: CASSSADFRFSGNTIYF.

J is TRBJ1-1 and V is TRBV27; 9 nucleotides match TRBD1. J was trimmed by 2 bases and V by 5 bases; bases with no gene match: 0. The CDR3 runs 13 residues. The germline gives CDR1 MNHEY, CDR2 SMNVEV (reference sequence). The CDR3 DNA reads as TGTGCCAGCAGTACAGGGGGCAACACTGAAGCTTTCTTT. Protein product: CASSTGGNTEAFF.

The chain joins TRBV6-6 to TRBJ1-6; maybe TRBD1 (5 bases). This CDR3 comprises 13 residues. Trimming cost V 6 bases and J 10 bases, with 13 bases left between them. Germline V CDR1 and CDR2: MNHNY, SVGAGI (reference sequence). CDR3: CASRPTVGSPLHF. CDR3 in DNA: TGTGCCAGCAGGCCGACAGTCGGATCACCCCTCCACTTT.

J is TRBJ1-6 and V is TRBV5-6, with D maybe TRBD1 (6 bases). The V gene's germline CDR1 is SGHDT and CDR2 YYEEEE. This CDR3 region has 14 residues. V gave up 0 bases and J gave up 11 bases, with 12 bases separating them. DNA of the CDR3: TGTGCCAGCAGCTTGGTAGGGGGAAATCCACCCCTCCACTTT. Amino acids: CASSLVGGNPPLHF.

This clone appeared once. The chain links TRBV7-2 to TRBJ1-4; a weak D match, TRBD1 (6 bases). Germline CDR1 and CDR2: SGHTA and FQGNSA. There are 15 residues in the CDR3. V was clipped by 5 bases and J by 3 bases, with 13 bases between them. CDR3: CASSQNRASNEKLFF. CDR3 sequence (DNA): TGTGCCAGCAGCCAGAACAGGGCTTCTAATGAAAAACTGTTTTTT. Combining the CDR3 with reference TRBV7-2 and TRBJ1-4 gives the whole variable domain GAGVSQSPSNKVTEKGKDVELRCDPISGHTALYWYRQSLGQGLEFLIYFQGNSAPDKSGLPSDRFSAERTGGSVSTLTIQRTQQEDSAVYLCASSQNRASNEKLFFGSGTQLSVL.

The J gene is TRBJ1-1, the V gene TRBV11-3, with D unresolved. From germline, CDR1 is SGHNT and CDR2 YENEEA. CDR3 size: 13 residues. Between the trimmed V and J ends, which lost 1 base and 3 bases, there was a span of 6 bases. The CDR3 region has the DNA TGTGCCAGCAGCTTAGGCTGGGACACTGAAGCTTTCTTT. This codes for CASSLGWDTEAFF.

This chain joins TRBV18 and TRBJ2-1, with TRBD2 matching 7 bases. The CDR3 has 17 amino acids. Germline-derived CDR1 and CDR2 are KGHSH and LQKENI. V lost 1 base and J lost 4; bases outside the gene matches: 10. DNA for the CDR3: TGTGCCAGCTCACCACGCCTAGCGGAAGATATTTACAATGAGCAGTTCTTC. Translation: CASSPRLAEDIYNEQFF.

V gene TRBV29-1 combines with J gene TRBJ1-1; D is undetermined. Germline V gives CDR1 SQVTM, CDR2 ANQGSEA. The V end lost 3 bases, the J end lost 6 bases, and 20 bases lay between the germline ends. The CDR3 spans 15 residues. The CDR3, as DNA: TGCAGCGTTGATGCTTTGGGGATAAGTGGCGCTGAAGCTTTCTTT. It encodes CSVDALGISGAEAFF.

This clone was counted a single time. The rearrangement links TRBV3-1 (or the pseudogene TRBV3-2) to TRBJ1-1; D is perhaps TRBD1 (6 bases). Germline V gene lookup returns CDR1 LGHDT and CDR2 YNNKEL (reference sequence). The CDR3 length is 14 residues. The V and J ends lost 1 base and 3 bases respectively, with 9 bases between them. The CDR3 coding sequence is TGTGCCAGCAGCCAAGCAGGGGCGGACACTGAAGCTTTCTTT. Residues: CASSQAGADTEAFF.

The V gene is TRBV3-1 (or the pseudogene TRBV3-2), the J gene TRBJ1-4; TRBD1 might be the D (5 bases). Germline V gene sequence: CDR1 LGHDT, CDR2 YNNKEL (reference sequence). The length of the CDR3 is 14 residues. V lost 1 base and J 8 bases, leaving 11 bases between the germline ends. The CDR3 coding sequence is TGTGCCAGCAGCCAAGGTTTGGGGGTGGAAAAACTGTTTTTT. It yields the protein CASSQGLGVEKLFF.

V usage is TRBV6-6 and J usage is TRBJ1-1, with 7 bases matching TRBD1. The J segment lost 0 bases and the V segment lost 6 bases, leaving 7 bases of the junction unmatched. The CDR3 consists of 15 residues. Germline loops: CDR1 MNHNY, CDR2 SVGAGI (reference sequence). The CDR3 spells CASREGTAMNTEAFF. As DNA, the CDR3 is TGTGCCAGCAGGGAGGGGACAGCAATGAACACTGAAGCTTTCTTT.

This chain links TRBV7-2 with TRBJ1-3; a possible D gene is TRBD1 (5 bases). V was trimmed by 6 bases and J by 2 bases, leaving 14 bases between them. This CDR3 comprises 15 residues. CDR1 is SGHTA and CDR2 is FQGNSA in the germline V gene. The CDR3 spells CASSVTQGAGNTIYF. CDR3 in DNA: TGTGCCAGCAGTGTAACTCAGGGAGCTGGAAACACCATATATTTT.

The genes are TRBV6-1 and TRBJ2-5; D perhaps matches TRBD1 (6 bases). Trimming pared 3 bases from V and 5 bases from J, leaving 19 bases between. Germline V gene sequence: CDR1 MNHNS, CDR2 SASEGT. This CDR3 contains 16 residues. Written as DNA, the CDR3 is TGTGCCAGCAGTGAGCTGACAGGTGCCCTAGGGGAGACCCAGTACTTC. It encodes CASSELTGALGETQYF.

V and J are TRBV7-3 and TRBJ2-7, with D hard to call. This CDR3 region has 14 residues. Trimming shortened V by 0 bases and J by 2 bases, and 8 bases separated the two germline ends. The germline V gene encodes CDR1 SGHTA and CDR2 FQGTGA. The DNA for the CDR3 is TGTGCCAGCAGCTTAACGGGCAGGACCTACGAGCAGTACTTC. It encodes CASSLTGRTYEQYF.

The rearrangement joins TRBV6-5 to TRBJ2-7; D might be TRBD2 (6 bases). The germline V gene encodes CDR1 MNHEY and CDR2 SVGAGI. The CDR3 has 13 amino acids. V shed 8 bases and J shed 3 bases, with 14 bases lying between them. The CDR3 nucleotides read TGTGCCAGCGGGTCTCTGGGAGGCTACGAGCAGTACTTC. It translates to CASGSLGGYEQYF.

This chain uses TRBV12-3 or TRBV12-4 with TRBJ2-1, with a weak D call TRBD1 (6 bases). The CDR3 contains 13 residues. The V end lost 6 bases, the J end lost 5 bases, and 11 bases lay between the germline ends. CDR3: CASSRGRNNEQFF. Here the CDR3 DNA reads TGTGCCAGCAGCAGGGGTAGAAACAATGAGCAGTTCTTC.

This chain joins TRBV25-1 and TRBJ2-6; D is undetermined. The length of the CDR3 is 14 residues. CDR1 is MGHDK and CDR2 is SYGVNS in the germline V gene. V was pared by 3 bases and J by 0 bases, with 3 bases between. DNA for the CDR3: TGTGCCAGCAGTGACTCCTCTGGGGCCAACGTCCTGACTTTC. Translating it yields CASSDSSGANVLTF.

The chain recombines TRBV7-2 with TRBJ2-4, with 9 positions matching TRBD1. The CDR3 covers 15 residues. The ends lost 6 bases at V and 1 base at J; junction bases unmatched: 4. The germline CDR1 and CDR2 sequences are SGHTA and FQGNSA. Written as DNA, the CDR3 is TGTGCCAGCAGATACGGGACAGGGGCCAAAAACATTCAGTACTTC. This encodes CASRYGTGAKNIQYF.

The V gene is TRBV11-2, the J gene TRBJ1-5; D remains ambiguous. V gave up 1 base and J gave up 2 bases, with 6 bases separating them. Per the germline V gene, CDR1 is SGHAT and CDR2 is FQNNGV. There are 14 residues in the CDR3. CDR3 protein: CASSLVARNQPQHF. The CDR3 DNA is TGTGCCAGCAGCTTAGTAGCTCGCAATCAGCCCCAGCATTTT.

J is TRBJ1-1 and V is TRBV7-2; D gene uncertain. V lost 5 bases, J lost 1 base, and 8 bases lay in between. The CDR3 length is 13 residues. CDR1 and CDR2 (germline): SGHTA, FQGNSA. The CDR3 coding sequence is TGTGCCAGCAGCAACTATGAGAACACTGAAGCTTTCTTT. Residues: CASSNYENTEAFF. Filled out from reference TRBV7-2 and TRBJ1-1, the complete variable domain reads GAGVSQSPSNKVTEKGKDVELRCDPISGHTALYWYRQSLGQGLEFLIYFQGNSAPDKSGLPSDRFSAERTGGSVSTLTIQRTQQEDSAVYLCASSNYENTEAFFGQGTRLTVV.

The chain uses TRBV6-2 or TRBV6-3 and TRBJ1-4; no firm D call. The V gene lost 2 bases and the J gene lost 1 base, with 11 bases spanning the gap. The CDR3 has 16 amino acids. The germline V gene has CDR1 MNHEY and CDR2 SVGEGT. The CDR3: CASSYGLHGTNEKLFF. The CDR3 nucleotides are TGTGCCAGCAGTTACGGGCTACACGGAACTAATGAAAAACTGTTTTTT.

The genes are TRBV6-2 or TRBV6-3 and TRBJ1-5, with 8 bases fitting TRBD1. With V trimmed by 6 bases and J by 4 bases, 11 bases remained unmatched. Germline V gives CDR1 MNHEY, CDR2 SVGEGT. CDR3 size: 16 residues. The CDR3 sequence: CASSPAGNRGNQPQHF. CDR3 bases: TGTGCCAGCAGCCCCGCGGGGAACAGGGGGAATCAGCCCCAGCATTTT.